These T cell receptor beta chains were read from a single sample in a study of T cells in Graves' hyperthyroidism and ophthalmopathy. TCRdb called the multiplex PCR reads again in MiXCR, with one record for every CDR3 protein. The repertoire has some 600,000 distinct CDR3 sequences, around 45% of them found once; the top ten carry 6.5% to 9%. The specimen was peripheral blood or thyroid tissue (not recorded which). These receptors originate from a woman under 30 with Graves' hyperthyroidism. Each CDR3 is given with its conserved first and last residue. The order of the fields is D gene, V gene, clone size, J gene, CDR3 protein, CDR3 DNA. A D gene is named only where the DNA matches it firmly. Expanded clones are given a class, and other clones once, few, many or no size at all.

>TRBD1|TRBV2|many|TRBJ1-5
CASKDRGNSNQPQHF
TGTGCCAGCAAGGACAGGGGGAATAGCAATCAGCCCCAGCATTTT
>TRBD1|TRBV7-3|few|TRBJ1-5
CASSLNDPGGIDSNQPQHF
TGTGCCAGCAGCCTCAACGACCCAGGGGGCATCGATAGCAATCAGCCCCAGCATTTT
>.|TRBV2|.|TRBJ1-5
CASGSSGFDQPQHF
TGTGCCAGCGGCTCGTCAGGGTTCGATCAGCCCCAGCATTTT
>TRBD1|TRBV2|.|TRBJ2-2
CASSELMGQYTGELFF
TGTGCCAGCAGTGAACTTATGGGACAGTACACCGGGGAGCTGTTTTTT
>.|TRBV7-2|few|TRBJ1-5
CASSFGIDQPQHF
TGTGCCAGCAGCTTCGGGATTGATCAGCCCCAGCATTTT
>.|TRBV9|.|TRBJ2-7
CASSAAGRSYEQYF
TGTGCCAGCAGCGCAGCGGGCCGCTCCTACGAGCAGTACTTC
>.|TRBV27|.|TRBJ2-7
CASSRSGYEQYF
TGTGCCAGCAGTCGTAGCGGCTACGAGCAGTACTTC
>.|TRBV10-2|.|TRBJ2-6
CASSQGLGSSGANVLTF
TGCGCCAGCAGCCAAGGTCTGGGCAGCTCTGGGGCCAACGTCCTGACTTTC
>.|TRBV7-6|many|TRBJ2-7
CASSPGSGYEQYF
TGTGCCAGCAGCCCAGGAAGTGGGTACGAGCAGTACTTC
>TRBD1|TRBV19|few|TRBJ1-4
CASRPGTGTNEKLFF
TGTGCCAGTAGACCCGGGACAGGGACTAATGAAAAACTGTTTTTT
>.|TRBV2|.|TRBJ1-3
CASSWGVLDTIYF
TGTGCCAGCAGCTGGGGGGTATTGGACACCATATATTTT
>.|TRBV12-3/TRBV12-4|few|TRBJ2-7
CASGRQREQYF
TGTGCCAGCGGACGACAGCGGGAGCAGTACTTC
>.|TRBV20-1|few|TRBJ2-7
CSARDLQGLSYEQYF
TGCAGTGCTAGAGATTTGCAGGGACTCAGCTACGAGCAGTACTTC
>TRBD1|TRBV7-2|many|TRBJ1-2
CASSYQTGSYGYTF
TGTGCCAGCAGCTACCAGACAGGGTCGTATGGCTACACCTTC
>.|TRBV6-5|few|TRBJ2-7
CASSYLAGPVDEQYF
TGTGCCAGCAGTTACCTGGCGGGGCCCGTCGACGAGCAGTACTTC
>TRBD1|TRBV7-9|many|TRBJ2-7
CASSSRTGYEQYF
TGTGCCAGCAGTTCCCGGACAGGGTACGAGCAGTACTTC
>TRBD1|TRBV10-3|.|TRBJ1-3
CAISDIGHRDRAGNTIYF
TGTGCCATCAGTGATATAGGACACCGGGACAGGGCTGGAAACACCATATATTTT
>.|TRBV12-3/TRBV12-4|.|TRBJ2-5
CASSFAQQETQYF
TGTGCCAGCAGTTTTGCACAGCAGGAGACCCAGTACTTC
>.|TRBV9|.|TRBJ1-1
CASSVRGEARNTEAFF
TGTGCCAGCAGCGTCCGGGGTGAGGCAAGGAACACTGAAGCTTTCTTT
>.|TRBV7-9|few|TRBJ1-2
CASSFDNYGYTF
TGTGCCAGCAGCTTTGACAACTATGGCTACACCTTC
>.|TRBV14|few|TRBJ2-7
CASSPWVEGEQYF
TGTGCCAGCAGCCCGTGGGTTGAAGGCGAGCAGTACTTC
>TRBD2|TRBV7-9|.|TRBJ2-7
CASRGGAGELYF
TGTGCCAGCAGGGGAGGGGCCGGGGAGCTGTACTTC